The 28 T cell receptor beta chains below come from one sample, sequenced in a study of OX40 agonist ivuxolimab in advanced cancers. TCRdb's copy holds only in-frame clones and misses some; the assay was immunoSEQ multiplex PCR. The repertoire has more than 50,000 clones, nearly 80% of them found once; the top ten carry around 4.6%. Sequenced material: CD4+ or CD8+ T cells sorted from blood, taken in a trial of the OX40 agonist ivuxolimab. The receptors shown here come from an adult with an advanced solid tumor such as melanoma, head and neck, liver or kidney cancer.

The CDR3 coding sequence is TGTGCCAGCAGCCAACTTAGAACTAGCGCCAATGAGCAGTTCTTC. This sequence encodes CASSQLRTSANEQFF. The V and J genes are TRBV14 and TRBJ2-1, with 7 bases matching TRBD2. The V segment lost 2 bases and the J segment 6 bases; nucleotides outside the gene matches: 7. The germline V gene has CDR1 SGHDN and CDR2 FVKESK. CDR3 size: 15 residues.

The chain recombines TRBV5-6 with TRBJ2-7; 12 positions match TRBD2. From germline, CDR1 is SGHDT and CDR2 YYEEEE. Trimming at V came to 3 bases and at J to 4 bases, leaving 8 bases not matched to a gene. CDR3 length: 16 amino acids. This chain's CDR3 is CASSWGPSGGAYEQYF. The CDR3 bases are TGTGCCAGCAGCTGGGGACCTAGCGGGGGGGCGTACGAGCAGTACTTC.

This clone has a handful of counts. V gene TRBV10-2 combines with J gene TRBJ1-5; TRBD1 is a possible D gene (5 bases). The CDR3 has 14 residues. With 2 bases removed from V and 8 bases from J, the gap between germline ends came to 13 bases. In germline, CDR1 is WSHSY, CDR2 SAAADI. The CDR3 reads CASSERAGREPQHF. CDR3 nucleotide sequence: TGCGCCAGCAGTGAGAGGGCAGGGAGGGAGCCCCAGCATTTT.

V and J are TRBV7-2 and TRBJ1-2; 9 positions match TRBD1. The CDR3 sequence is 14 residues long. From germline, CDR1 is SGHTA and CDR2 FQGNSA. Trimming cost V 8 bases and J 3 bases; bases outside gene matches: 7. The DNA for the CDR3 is TGTGCCAGCGCAGACAGGGGGTTAGACTATGGCTACACCTTC. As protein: CASADRGLDYGYTF.

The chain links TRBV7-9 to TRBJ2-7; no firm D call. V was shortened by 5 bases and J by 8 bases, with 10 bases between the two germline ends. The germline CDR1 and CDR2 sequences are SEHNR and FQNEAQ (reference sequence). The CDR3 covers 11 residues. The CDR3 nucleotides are TGTGCCAGCAGCGAGGAGTCAAAGCAGTACTTC. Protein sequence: CASSEESKQYF.

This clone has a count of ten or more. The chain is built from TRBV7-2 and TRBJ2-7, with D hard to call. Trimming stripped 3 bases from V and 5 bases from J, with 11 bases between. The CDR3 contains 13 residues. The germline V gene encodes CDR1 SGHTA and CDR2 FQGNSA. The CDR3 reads CASSFGHGNEQYF. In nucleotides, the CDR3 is TGTGCCAGCAGCTTCGGGCATGGGAACGAGCAGTACTTC.

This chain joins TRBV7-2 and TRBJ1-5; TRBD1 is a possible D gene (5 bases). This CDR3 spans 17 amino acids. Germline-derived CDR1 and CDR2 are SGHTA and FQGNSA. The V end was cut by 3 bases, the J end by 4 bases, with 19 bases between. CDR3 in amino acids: CASSLRAGPRENQPQHF. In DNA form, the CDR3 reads TGTGCCAGCAGCTTGCGAGCGGGGCCCAGGGAGAATCAGCCCCAGCATTTT.

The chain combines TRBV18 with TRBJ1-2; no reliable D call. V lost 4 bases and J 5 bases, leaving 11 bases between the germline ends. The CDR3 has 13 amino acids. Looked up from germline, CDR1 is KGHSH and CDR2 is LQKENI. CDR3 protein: CASSLTWSYGYTF. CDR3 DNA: TGTGCCAGCTCACTCACTTGGTCGTATGGCTACACCTTC.

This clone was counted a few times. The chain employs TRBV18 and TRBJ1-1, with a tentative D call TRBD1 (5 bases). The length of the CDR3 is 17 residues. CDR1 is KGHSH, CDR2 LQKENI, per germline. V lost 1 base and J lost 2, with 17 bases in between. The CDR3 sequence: CASSPRRTGQGNTEAFF. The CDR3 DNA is TGTGCCAGCTCACCACGTCGAACGGGGCAGGGCAACACTGAAGCTTTCTTT.

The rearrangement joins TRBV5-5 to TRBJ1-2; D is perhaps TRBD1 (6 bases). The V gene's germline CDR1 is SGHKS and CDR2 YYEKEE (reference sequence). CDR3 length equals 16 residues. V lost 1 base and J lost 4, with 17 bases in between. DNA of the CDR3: TGTGCCAGCAGCTTGTCTTCGGACAGCCGGGGCTATGGCTACACCTTC. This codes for CASSLSSDSRGYGYTF.

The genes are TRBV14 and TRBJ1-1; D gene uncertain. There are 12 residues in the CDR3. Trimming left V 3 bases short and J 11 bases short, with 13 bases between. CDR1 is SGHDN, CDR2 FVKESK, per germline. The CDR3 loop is CASSHGVLRAFF. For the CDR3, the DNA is TGTGCCAGCAGCCACGGGGTTCTGAGGGCTTTCTTT. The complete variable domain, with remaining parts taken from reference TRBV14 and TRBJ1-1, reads EAGVTQFPSHSVIEKGQTVTLRCDPISGHDNLYWYRRVMGKEIKFLLHFVKESKQDESGMPNNRFLAERTGGTYSTLKVQPAELEDSGVYFCASSHGVLRAFFGQGTRLTVV.

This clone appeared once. CDR3 sequence reads: CASGTGIVQFF. In nucleotides, the CDR3 is TGTGCCAGCGGTACTGGGATTGTGCAGTTCTTC. This sequence joins TRBV6-6 and TRBJ2-1; D unclear. This CDR3 has 11 amino acids. Germline-derived CDR1 and CDR2 are MNHNY and SVGAGI (reference sequence). Trimming cost V 8 bases and J 12 bases, with 14 bases left between them.

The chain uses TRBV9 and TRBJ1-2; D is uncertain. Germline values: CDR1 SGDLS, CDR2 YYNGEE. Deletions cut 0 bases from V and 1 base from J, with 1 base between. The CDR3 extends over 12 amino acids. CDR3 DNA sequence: TGTGCCAGCAGCGTAGTTAACTATGGCTACACCTTC. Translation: CASSVVNYGYTF.

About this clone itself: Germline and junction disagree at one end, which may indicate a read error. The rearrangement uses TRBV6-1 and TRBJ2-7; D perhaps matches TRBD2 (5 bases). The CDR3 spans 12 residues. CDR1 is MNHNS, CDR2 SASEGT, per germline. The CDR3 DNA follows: TGTGCCAGCAGTGTATGGGAGAACGATCAGTACTTC. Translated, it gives CASSVWENDQYF.

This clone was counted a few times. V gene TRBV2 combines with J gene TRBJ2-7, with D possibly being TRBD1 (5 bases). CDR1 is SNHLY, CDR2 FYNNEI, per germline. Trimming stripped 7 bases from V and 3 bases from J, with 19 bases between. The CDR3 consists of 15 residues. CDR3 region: CASMEDSPSRYEQYF. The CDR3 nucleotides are TGTGCCAGCATGGAAGACAGCCCCTCGCGCTACGAGCAGTACTTC.

CDR3 region: CASSLYTSNYGYTF. Written as DNA, the CDR3 is TGTGCCAGCAGCTTATACACGTCAAACTATGGCTACACCTTC. The chain couples TRBV7-2 to TRBJ1-2; D gene uncertain. This CDR3 comprises 14 residues. Trimming pared 2 bases from V and 2 bases from J, leaving 9 bases between. Germline-derived CDR1 and CDR2 are SGHTA and FQGNSA.

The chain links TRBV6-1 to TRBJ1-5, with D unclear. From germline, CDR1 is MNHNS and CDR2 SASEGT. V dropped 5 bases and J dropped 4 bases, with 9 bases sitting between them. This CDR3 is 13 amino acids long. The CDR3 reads CASSRVGNQPQHF. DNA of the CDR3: TGTGCCAGCAGTCGAGTTGGAAATCAGCCCCAGCATTTT.

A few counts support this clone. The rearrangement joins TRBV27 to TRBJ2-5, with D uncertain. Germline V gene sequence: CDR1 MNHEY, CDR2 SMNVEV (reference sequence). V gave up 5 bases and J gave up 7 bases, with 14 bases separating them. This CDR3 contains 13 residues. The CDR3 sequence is CASSPHLRGTQYF. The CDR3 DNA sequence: TGTGCCAGCAGTCCCCATCTCCGTGGGACCCAGTACTTC.

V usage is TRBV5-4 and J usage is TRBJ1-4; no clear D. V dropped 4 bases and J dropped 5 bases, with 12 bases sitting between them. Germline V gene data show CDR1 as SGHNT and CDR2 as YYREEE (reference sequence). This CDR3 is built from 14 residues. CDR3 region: CASSQEGWNEKLFF. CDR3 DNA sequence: TGTGCCAGCAGCCAGGAAGGGTGGAATGAAAAACTGTTTTTT. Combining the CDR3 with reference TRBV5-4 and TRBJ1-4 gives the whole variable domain ETGVTQSPTHLIKTRGQQVTLRCSSQSGHNTVSWYQQALGQGPQFIFQYYREEENGRGNFPPRFSGLQFPNYSSELNVNALELDDSALYLCASSQEGWNEKLFFGSGTQLSVL.

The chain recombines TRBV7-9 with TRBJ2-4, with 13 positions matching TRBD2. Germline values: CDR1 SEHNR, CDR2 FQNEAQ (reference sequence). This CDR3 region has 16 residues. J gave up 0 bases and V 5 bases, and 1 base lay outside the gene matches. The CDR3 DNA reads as TGTGCCAGCAGCCGACTAGCGGGAGGAGCCAAAAACATTCAGTACTTC. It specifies CASSRLAGGAKNIQYF.

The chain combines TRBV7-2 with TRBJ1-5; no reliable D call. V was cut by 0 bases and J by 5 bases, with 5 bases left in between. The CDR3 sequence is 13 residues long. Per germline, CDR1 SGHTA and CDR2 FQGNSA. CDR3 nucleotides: TGTGCCAGCAGCTTAGCTAAGGATCAGCCCCAGCATTTT. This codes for CASSLAKDQPQHF.

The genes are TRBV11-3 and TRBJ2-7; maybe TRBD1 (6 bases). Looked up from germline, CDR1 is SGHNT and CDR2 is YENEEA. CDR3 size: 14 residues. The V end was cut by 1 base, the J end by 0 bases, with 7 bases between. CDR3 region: CASSLGGPSYEQYF. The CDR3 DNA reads TGTGCCAGCAGCTTAGGGGGGCCCTCCTACGAGCAGTACTTC.

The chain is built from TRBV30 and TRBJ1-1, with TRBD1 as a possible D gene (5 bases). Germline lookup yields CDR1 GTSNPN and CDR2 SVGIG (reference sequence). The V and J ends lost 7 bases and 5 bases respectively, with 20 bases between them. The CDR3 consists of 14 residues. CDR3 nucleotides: TGTGCCTCGGTAAGGGACGGTGGACCGACTGAAGCTTTCTTT. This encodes CASVRDGGPTEAFF.

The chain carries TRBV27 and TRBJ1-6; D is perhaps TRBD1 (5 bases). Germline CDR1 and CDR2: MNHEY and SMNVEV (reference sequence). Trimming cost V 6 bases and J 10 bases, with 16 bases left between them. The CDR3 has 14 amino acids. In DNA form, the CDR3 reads TGTGCCAGCAGCCGTCCGGGGGGTGTCTCACCCCTCCACTTT. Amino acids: CASSRPGGVSPLHF.

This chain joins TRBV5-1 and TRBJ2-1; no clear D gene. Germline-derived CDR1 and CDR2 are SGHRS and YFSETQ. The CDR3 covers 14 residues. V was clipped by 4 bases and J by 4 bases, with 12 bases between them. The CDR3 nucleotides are TGCGCCAGCAGCCGCGGAACGTTGTACAATGAGCAGTTCTTC. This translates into CASSRGTLYNEQFF.

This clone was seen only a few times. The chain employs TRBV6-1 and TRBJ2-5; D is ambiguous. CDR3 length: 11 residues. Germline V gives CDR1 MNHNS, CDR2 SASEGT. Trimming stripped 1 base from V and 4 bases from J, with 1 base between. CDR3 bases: TGTGCCAGCAGTGAAGTAGAGACCCAGTACTTC. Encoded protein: CASSEVETQYF.

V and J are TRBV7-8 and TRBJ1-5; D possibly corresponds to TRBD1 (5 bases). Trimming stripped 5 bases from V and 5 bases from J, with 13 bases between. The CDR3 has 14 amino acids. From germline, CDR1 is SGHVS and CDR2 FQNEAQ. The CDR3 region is CASSKLGRDQPQHF. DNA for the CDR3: TGTGCCAGCAGCAAGTTAGGCAGGGATCAGCCCCAGCATTTT.

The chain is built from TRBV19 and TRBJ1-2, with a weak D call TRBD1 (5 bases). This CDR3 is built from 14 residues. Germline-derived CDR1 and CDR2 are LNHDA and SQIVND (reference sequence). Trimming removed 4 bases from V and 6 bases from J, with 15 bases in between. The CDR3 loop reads CASSSSATGHGYTF. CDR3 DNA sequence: TGTGCCAGTAGTAGTAGTGCAACAGGCCATGGCTACACCTTC.